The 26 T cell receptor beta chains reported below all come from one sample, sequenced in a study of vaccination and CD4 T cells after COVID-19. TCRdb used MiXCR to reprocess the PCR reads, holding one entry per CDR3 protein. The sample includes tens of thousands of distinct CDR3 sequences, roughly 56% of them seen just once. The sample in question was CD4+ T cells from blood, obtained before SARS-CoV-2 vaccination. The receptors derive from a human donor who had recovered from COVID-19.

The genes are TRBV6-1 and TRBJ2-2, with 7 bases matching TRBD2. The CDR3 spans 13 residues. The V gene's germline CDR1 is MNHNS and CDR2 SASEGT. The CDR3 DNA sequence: TGTGTGACAGCGGGGCCTAACACCGGGGAGCTGTTTTTT. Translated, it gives CVTAGPNTGELFF.

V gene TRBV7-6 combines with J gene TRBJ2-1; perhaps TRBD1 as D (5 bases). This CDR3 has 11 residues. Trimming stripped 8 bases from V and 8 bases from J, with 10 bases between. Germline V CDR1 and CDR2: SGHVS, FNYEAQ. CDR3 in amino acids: CASATAYEQFF. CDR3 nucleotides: TGTGCCAGCGCGACAGCATATGAGCAGTTCTTC.

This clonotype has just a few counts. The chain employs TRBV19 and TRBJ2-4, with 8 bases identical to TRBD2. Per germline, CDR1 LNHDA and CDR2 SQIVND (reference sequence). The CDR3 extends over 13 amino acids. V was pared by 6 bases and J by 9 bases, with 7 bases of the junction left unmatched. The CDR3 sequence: CASSEGLDGIQYF. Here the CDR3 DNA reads TGTGCCAGTAGCGAGGGACTAGATGGCATTCAGTACTTC.

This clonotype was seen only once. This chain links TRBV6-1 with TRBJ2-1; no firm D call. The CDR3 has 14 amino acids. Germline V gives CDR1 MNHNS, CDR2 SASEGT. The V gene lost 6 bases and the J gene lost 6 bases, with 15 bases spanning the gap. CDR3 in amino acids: CASRHIAETNEQFF. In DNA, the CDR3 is TGTGCCAGCAGACATATAGCCGAGACCAATGAGCAGTTCTTC.

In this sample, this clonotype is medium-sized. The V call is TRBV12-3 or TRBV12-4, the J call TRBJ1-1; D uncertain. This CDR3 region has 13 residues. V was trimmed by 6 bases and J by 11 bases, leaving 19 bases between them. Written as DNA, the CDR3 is TGTGCCAGCAGCTTCCTACAAGGAGGGAGGGCTTTCTTT. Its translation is CASSFLQGGRAFF.

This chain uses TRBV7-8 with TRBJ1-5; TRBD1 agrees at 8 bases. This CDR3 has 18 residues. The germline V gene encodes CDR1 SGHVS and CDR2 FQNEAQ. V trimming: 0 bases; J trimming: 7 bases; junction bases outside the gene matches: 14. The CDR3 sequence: CASSLARQGLGARQPQHF. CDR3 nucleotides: TGTGCCAGCAGCTTAGCCCGACAGGGGCTTGGAGCAAGACAGCCCCAGCATTTT.

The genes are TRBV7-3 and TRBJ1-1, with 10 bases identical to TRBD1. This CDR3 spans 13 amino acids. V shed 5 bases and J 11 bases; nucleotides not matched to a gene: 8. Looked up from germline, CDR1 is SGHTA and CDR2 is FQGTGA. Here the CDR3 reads CASSPGTGEDAFF. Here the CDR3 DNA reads TGTGCCAGCAGCCCCGGGACAGGGGAGGACGCTTTCTTT.

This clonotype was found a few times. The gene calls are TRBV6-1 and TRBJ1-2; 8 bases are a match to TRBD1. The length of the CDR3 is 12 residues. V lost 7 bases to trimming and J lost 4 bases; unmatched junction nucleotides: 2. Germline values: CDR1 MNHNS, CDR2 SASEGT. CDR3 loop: CASIDRGYGYTF. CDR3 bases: TGTGCCAGCATCGACAGGGGCTATGGCTACACCTTC.

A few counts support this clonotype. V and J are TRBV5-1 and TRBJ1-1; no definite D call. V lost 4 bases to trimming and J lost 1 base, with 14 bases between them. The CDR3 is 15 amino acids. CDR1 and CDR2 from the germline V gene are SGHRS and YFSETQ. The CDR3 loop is CASSPQTPENTEAFF. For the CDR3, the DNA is TGCGCCAGCAGCCCACAGACACCGGAGAACACTGAAGCTTTCTTT.

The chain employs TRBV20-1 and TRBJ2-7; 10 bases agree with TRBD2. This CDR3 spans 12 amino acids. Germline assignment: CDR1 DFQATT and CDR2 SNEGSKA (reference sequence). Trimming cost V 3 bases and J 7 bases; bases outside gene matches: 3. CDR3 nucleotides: TGCAGTGCTAGGCTAGCGGGAGTTGAGCAGTACTTC. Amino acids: CSARLAGVEQYF.

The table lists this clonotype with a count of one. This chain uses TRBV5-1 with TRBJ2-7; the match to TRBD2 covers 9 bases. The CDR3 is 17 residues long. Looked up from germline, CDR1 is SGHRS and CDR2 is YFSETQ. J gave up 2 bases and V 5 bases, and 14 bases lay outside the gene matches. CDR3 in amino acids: CASRPGLARGFTYEQYF. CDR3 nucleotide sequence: TGCGCCAGCAGGCCAGGACTAGCGAGAGGGTTTACCTACGAGCAGTACTTC.

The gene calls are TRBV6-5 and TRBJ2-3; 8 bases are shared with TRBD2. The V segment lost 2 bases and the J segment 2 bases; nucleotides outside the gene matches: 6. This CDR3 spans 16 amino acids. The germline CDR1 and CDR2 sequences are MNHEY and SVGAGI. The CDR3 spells CASSYSGGRTTDTQYF. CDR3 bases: TGTGCCAGCAGTTACAGCGGCGGGAGGACCACAGATACGCAGTATTTT.

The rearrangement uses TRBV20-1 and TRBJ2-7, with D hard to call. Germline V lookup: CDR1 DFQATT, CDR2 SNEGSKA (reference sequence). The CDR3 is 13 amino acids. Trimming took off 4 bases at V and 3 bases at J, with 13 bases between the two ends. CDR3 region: CSAKWTEFYEQYF. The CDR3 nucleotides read TGCAGTGCTAAATGGACGGAATTCTACGAGCAGTACTTC.

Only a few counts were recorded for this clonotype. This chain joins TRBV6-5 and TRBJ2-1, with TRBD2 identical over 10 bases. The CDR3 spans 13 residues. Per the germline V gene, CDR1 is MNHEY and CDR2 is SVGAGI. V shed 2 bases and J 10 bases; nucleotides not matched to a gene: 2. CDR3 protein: CASSYPGLAEQFF. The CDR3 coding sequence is TGTGCCAGCAGTTACCCGGGACTAGCGGAGCAGTTCTTC.

CDR3 nucleotide sequence: TGTGCCAGCAGCCGCCTAGGTCCGGACACCTATGGCTACACCTTC. This translates into CASSRLGPDTYGYTF. The rearrangement uses TRBV7-9 and TRBJ1-2; D possibly corresponds to TRBD1 (5 bases). CDR3 length: 15 amino acids. The germline V gene has CDR1 SEHNR and CDR2 FQNEAQ (reference sequence). Trimming took 5 bases from V and 4 from J, leaving 17 bases between them. Drawing the rest from reference TRBV7-9 and TRBJ1-2, the complete variable domain is DTGVSQNPRHKITKRGQNVTFRCDPISEHNRLYWYRQTLGQGPEFLTYFQNEAQLEKSRLLSDRFSAERPKGSFSTLEIQRTEQGDSAMYLCASSRLGPDTYGYTFGSGTRLTVV.

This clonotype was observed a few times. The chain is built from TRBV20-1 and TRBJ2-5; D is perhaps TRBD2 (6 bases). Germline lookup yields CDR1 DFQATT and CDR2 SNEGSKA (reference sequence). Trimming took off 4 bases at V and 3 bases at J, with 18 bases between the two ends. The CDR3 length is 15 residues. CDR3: CSANPTYSGKETQYF. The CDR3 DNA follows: TGCAGTGCTAACCCCACCTATAGCGGAAAAGAGACCCAGTACTTC.

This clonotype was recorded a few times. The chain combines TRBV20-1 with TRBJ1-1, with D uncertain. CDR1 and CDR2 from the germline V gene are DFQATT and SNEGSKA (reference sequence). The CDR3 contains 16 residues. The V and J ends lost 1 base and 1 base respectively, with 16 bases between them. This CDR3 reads CSARGFSTSTNTEAFF. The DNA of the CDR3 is TGCAGTGCTAGAGGTTTCAGTACTAGTACGAACACTGAAGCTTTCTTT.

Written as DNA, the CDR3 is TGTGCCACCAGCAGATACGGGACAGGGGACGGTGGCTACACCTTC. Residues: CATSRYGTGDGGYTF. The V call is TRBV15, the J call TRBJ1-2; 10 bases agree with TRBD1. The CDR3 has 15 amino acids. The germline gives CDR1 LNHNV, CDR2 YYDKDF (reference sequence). Trimming took 2 bases from V and 7 from J; bases not matched to a gene: 7.

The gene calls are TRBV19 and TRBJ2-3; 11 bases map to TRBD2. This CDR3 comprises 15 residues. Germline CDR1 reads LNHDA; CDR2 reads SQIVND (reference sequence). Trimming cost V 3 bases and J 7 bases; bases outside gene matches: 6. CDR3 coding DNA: TGTGCCAGTAGTATCTTAGCGGGAGGGCCGAATACGCAGTATTTT. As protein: CASSILAGGPNTQYF.

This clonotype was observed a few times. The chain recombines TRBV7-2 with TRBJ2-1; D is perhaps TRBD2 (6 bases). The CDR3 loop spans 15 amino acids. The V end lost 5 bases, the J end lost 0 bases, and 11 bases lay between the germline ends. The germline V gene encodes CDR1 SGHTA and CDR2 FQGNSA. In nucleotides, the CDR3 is TGTGCCAGCAGCCCAGGAGGGAGCTCCTACAATGAGCAGTTCTTC. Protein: CASSPGGSSYNEQFF.

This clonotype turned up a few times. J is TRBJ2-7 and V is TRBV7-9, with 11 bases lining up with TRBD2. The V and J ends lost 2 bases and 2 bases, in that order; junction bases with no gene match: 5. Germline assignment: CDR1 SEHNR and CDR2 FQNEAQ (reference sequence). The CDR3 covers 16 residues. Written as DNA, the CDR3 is TGTGCCAGCAGCTTAACCCTTAGCGGGAGGGCCTACGAGCAGTACTTC. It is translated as CASSLTLSGRAYEQYF.

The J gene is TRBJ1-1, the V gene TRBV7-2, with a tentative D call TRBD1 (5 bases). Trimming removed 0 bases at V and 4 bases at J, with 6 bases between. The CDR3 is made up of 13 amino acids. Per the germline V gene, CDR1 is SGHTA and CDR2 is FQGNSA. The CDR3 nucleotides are TGTGCCAGCAGCTTAGCGAGGGGCACTGAAGCTTTCTTT. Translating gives CASSLARGTEAFF.

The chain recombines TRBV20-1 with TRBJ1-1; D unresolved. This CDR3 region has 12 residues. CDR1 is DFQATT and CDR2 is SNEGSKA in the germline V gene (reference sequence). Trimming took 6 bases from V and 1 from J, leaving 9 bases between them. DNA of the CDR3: TGCAGTGCCGGTGTCCAGAACACTGAAGCTTTCTTT. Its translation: CSAGVQNTEAFF.

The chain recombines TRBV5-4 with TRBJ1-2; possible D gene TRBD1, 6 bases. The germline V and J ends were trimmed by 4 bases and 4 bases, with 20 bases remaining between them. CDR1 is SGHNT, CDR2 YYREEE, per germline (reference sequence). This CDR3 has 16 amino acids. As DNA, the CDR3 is TGTGCCAGCAGCGGCGACACAAACCAGGGGAGCTATGGCTACACCTTC. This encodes CASSGDTNQGSYGYTF.

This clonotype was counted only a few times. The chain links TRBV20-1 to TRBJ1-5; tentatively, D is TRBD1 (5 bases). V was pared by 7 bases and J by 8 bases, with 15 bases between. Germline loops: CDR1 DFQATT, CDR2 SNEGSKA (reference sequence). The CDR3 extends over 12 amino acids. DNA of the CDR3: TGCAGTGTAGGCCAGCCGGGGGAGCCCCAGCATTTT. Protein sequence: CSVGQPGEPQHF.

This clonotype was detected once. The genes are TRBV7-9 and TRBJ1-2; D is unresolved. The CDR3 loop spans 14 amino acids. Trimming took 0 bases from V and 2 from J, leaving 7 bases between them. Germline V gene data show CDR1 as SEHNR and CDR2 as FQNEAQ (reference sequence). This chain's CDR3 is CASSLALVNYGYTF. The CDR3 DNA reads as TGTGCCAGCAGCTTAGCGTTGGTAAACTATGGCTACACCTTC.